The clone carrying this T cell receptor beta chain was detected only once. Its antigen is unidentified. The length of the CDR3 is 12 residues. The germline V gene encodes CDR1 MNHEY and CDR2 SVGAGI. Trimming at V came to 6 bases and at J to 14 bases, leaving 8 bases not matched to a gene. The data derive from a study of cytomegalovirus exposure and HLA in healthy donors. Study-wide background: The study's early data release held roughly 91 million unique TCRs from HLA-typed donors.

General study points: According to the study, roughly 180 TCR beta chains were cytomegalovirus-associated. Several of the most significant clusters appeared, in a later analysis, to be linked to common viral pathogens.

The PCR used 60 Vbeta and 13 Jbeta primers. Assay: immunoSEQ multiplex PCR; the TCRdb copy retains only in-frame clones and omits some. The sample has nearly 110,000 clones, roughly two thirds seen once. The specimen was PBMCs. This chain links TRBV6-5 with TRBJ1-4, with 8 nucleotides matching TRBD1. The TCR comes from a female donor in good health and CMV-seronegative. The CDR3: CASRRDRGVLFF. CDR3 DNA sequence: TGTGCCAGCAGACGAGACAGGGGAGTGCTGTTTTTT.